Shown below are 18 T cell receptor beta chains from a single sample sequenced in a study of cytomegalovirus exposure and HLA in healthy donors. The PCR made use of 60 Vbeta and 13 Jbeta primers. Assay: immunoSEQ multiplex PCR; the TCRdb copy retains only in-frame clones and omits some. The sample holds 110,000 to 150,000 clones, about 77% seen once. The sample taken for sequencing was PBMCs. The receptors were gathered from a male donor in good health and CMV-seronegative.

The sample holds one count of this clone. The rearrangement links TRBV13 to TRBJ2-5, with D unresolved. The CDR3 is 12 amino acids. With 8 bases removed from V and 5 bases from J, the gap between germline ends came to 12 bases. Germline V gene lookup returns CDR1 PRHDT and CDR2 FYEKMQ (reference sequence). The CDR3 nucleotides are TGTGCCAGCTCCGATAGTTCGGAGACCCAGTACTTC. It encodes CASSDSSETQYF.

The chain links TRBV6-5 to TRBJ2-3; 7 bases are shared with TRBD2. This CDR3 is 15 amino acids long. Unmatched junction bases numbered 3, after V lost 0 bases and J lost 3 bases. CDR1 is MNHEY and CDR2 is SVGAGI in the germline V gene. The CDR3: CASSYSAGRTDTQYF. The CDR3 DNA reads as TGTGCCAGCAGTTACTCTGCCGGGAGGACAGATACGCAGTATTTT.

The chain combines TRBV18 with TRBJ2-1; TRBD2 matches at 15 bases. Trimming at V came to 3 bases and at J to 6 bases, leaving 0 bases not matched to a gene. Per the germline V gene, CDR1 is KGHSH and CDR2 is LQKENI. This CDR3 region has 15 residues. The CDR3 reads CASSPGLAGGNEQFF. For the CDR3, the DNA is TGTGCCAGCTCACCGGGACTAGCGGGAGGCAATGAGCAGTTCTTC.

The chain couples TRBV9 to TRBJ2-5; 10 bases fit TRBD2. Matching the DNA end better, TRBJ2-7 makes the J call doubtful. This CDR3 is built from 15 residues. Germline V gene lookup returns CDR1 SGDLS and CDR2 YYNGEE. This chain's CDR3 is CASSVAASGGDEQYF. CDR3 nucleotides: TGTGCCAGCAGCGTAGCAGCTAGCGGGGGAGACGAGCAGTACTTC.

V and J are TRBV5-1 and TRBJ2-6; 10 positions agree with TRBD1. This CDR3 comprises 19 residues. CDR1 SGHRS and CDR2 YFSETQ come from the germline V gene. V lost 1 base to trimming and J lost 1 base; unmatched junction nucleotides: 8. CDR3 DNA sequence: TGCGCCAGCAGCTTGTATTCCGGGACAGGGGCTTCTGGGGCCAACGTCCTGACTTTC. It specifies CASSLYSGTGASGANVLTF.

This rearrangement joins TRBV6-6 to TRBJ2-5; D might be TRBD1 (5 bases). Germline V CDR1 and CDR2: MNHNY, SVGAGI (reference sequence). The V end lost 5 bases, the J end lost 1 base, and 11 bases lay between the germline ends. The CDR3 spans 14 residues. The CDR3 spells CASSKRQIQETQYF. In DNA, the CDR3 is TGTGCCAGCAGTAAACGACAGATCCAAGAGACCCAGTACTTC.

The chain recombines TRBV19 with TRBJ1-5, with TRBD1 matching 7 bases. The CDR3 length is 15 residues. V lost 0 bases and J lost 5; bases outside the gene matches: 4. The V gene's germline CDR1 is LNHDA and CDR2 SQIVND (reference sequence). The CDR3 protein is CASSIDGTAYQPQHF. CDR3 in DNA: TGTGCCAGTAGTATAGATGGGACAGCCTATCAGCCCCAGCATTTT.

The chain recombines TRBV5-1 with TRBJ1-2, with TRBD1 identical over 7 bases. The CDR3 length is 12 residues. CDR1 and CDR2 (germline): SGHRS, YFSETQ. V lost 0 bases to trimming and J lost 8 bases; unmatched junction nucleotides: 1. The CDR3 DNA reads TGCGCCAGCAGCTTGGAGACAGGGGGCTACACCTTC. Its translation: CASSLETGGYTF.

This clone was counted a few times. This chain joins TRBV27 and TRBJ1-6; 8 bases are shared with TRBD1. Trimming took 5 bases from V and 9 from J; bases not matched to a gene: 6. This CDR3 region has 14 residues. Germline-derived CDR1 and CDR2 are MNHEY and SMNVEV (reference sequence). In DNA, the CDR3 is TGTGCCAGCAGTCCCGGGACAGGCCTTTCACCCCTCCACTTT. Translated, it gives CASSPGTGLSPLHF.

The chain employs TRBV7-9 and TRBJ1-1, with D maybe TRBD1 (6 bases). V was shortened by 5 bases and J by 2 bases, with 12 bases between the two germline ends. This CDR3 spans 14 amino acids. CDR1 SEHNR and CDR2 FQNEAQ come from the germline V gene (reference sequence). CDR3 DNA sequence: TGTGCCAGCAGCAAAACAGGGACAAACACTGAAGCTTTCTTT. It yields the protein CASSKTGTNTEAFF.

The chain employs TRBV14 and TRBJ1-2; D is undetermined. This CDR3 has 15 amino acids. V was pared by 1 base and J by 2 bases, with 11 bases between. Looked up from germline, CDR1 is SGHDN and CDR2 is FVKESK. The CDR3 nucleotides are TGTGCCAGCAGCCAAGCCAGCGGGAACAACTATGGCTACACCTTC. Protein product: CASSQASGNNYGYTF.

CDR3 in amino acids: CASSQGTGGAKNIQYF. The DNA of the CDR3 is TGCGCCAGCAGCCAAGGGACAGGTGGAGCCAAAAACATTCAGTACTTC. The gene calls are TRBV4-1 and TRBJ2-4; TRBD1 matches 7 bases. Losses at the gene ends were 1 base for V and 0 bases for J; bases not matched to a gene: 3. The germline gives CDR1 MGHRA, CDR2 YSYEKL. CDR3 length equals 16 residues.

A few counts support this clone. The DNA for the CDR3 is TGTGCCAGCAGCTTCGGCGGGTATGGAGCTTTCTTT. It specifies CASSFGGYGAFF. The chain combines TRBV5-8 with TRBJ1-1; D is unclear. The V gene's germline CDR1 is SGHTS and CDR2 YDEGEE. This CDR3 contains 12 residues. V was clipped by 2 bases and J by 10 bases, with 12 bases between them.

The chain employs TRBV6-6 and TRBJ1-2; D is undetermined. The germline CDR1 and CDR2 sequences are MNHNY and SVGAGI (reference sequence). The V gene lost 7 bases and the J gene lost 2 bases, with 11 bases spanning the gap. The CDR3 is 13 amino acids. CDR3 nucleotides: TGTGCCAGCAACCTGGGAGGGAACTATGGCTACACCTTC. This sequence encodes CASNLGGNYGYTF.

This clone appeared a single time. The chain has TRBV4-2 and TRBJ2-2; 7 bases line up with TRBD1. CDR1 and CDR2 from the germline V gene are LGHNA and YNFKEQ. The V segment lost 4 bases and the J segment 5 bases; nucleotides outside the gene matches: 28. The CDR3 contains 22 residues. The CDR3 reads CASSPRQGRSSNYRLGTGELFF. CDR3 DNA sequence: TGTGCCAGCAGCCCACGACAGGGAAGGTCCTCTAACTATAGGTTGGGGACCGGGGAGCTGTTTTTT.

This rearrangement joins TRBV5-8 to TRBJ1-1; possibly TRBD1 for D (6 bases). V lost 2 bases and J lost 6, with 11 bases in between. The CDR3 contains 13 residues. Germline V gives CDR1 SGHTS, CDR2 YDEGEE. The CDR3 bases are TGTGCCAGCAGCTTTAAGGGGGACGCTGAAGCTTTCTTT. Amino acids: CASSFKGDAEAFF.

This clone has only one observation. The chain carries TRBV5-6 and TRBJ1-2; TRBD1 is a possible D gene (5 bases). V shed 2 bases and J shed 0 bases, with 8 bases lying between them. CDR3 length: 14 amino acids. Germline CDR1 SGHDT, CDR2 YYEEEE. The CDR3 is CASSFDRANYGYTF. DNA of the CDR3: TGTGCCAGCAGCTTCGACAGAGCTAACTATGGCTACACCTTC.

The chain uses TRBV9 and TRBJ2-3; possible D gene TRBD2, 6 bases. Germline CDR1 is SGDLS and CDR2 is YYNGEE. The V end lost 6 bases, the J end lost 2 bases, and 19 bases lay between the germline ends. CDR3 length equals 16 residues. The DNA for the CDR3 is TGTGCCAGCAAGCCGGGGACTCCCTTAATCACAGATACGCAGTATTTT. Protein: CASKPGTPLITDTQYF.